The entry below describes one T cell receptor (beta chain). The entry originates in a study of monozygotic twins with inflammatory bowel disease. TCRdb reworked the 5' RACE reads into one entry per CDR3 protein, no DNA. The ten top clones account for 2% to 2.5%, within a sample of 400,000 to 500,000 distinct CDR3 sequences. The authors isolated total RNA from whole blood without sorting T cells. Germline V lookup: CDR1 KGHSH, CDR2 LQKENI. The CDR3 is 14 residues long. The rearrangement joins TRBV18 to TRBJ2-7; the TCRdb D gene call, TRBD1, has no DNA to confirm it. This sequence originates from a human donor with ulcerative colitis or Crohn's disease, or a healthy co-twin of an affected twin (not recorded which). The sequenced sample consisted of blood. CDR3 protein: CASSPGTGNREQYF. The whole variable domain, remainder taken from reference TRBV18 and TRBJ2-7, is NAGVMQNPRHLVRRRGQEARLRCSPMKGHSHVYWYRQLPEEGLKFMVYLQKENIIDESGMPKERFSAEFPKEGPSILRIQQVVRGDSAAYFCASSPGTGNREQYFGPGTRLTVT.